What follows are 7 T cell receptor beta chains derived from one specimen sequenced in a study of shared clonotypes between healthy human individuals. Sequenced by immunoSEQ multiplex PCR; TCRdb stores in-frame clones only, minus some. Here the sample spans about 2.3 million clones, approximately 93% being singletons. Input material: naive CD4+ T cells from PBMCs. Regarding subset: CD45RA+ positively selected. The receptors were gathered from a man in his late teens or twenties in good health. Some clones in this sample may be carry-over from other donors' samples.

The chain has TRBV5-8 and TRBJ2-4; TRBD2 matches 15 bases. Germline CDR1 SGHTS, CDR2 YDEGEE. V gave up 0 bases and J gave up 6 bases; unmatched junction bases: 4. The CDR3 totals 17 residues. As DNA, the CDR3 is TGTGCCAGCAGCTTGGCGGGACTAGCGGGAGGAGGAAACATTCAGTACTTC. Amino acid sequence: CASSLAGLAGGGNIQYF. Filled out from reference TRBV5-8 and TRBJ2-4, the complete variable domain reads EAGVTQSPTHLIKTRGQQATLRCSPISGHTSVYWYQQALGLGLQFLLWYDEGEERNRGNFPPRFSGRQFPNYSSELNVNALELEDSALYLCASSLAGLAGGGNIQYFGAGTRLSVL.

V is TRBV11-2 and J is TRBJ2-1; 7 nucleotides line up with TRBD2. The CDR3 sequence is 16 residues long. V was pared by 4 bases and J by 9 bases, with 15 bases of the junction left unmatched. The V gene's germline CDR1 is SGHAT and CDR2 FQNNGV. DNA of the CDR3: TGTGCCAGCAGCTCCACAAACCCTAGCGGATATGCTGAGCAGTTCTTC. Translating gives CASSSTNPSGYAEQFF.

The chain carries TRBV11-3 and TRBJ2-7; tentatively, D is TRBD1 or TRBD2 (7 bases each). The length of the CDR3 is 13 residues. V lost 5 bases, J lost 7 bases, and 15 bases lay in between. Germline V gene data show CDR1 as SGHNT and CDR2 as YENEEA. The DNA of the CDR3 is TGTGCCAGCAGCCAGGGGGAGGGCCGGGAGCAGTACTTC. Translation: CASSQGEGREQYF.

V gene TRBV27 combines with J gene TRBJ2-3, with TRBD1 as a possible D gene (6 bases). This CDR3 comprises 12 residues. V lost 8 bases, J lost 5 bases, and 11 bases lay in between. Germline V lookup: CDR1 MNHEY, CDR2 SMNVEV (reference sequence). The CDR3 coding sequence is TGTGCCAGCTACAGGGAGCGAGATACGCAGTATTTT. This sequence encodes CASYRERDTQYF.

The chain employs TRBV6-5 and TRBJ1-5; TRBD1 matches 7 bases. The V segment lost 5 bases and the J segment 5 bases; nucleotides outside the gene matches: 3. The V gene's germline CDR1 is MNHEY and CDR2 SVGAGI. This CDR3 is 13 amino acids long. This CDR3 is CASSTGVYQPQHF. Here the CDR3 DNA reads TGTGCCAGCAGTACAGGGGTGTATCAGCCCCAGCATTTT.

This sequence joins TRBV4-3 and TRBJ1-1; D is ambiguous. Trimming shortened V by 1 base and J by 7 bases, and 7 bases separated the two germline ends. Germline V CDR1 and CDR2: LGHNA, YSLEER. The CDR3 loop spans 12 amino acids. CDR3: CASSQGADEAFF. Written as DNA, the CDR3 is TGCGCCAGCAGCCAAGGGGCAGATGAAGCTTTCTTT.

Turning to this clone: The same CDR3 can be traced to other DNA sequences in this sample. CDR3 nucleotide sequence: TGCAGCGTTGAAGGCACAGCCTACGAGCAGTACTTC. As protein: CSVEGTAYEQYF. The chain carries TRBV29-1 and TRBJ2-7, with no clear D. V was shortened by 1 base and J by 2 bases, with 6 bases between the two germline ends. Per the germline V gene, CDR1 is SQVTM and CDR2 is ANQGSEA. CDR3 length equals 12 residues.